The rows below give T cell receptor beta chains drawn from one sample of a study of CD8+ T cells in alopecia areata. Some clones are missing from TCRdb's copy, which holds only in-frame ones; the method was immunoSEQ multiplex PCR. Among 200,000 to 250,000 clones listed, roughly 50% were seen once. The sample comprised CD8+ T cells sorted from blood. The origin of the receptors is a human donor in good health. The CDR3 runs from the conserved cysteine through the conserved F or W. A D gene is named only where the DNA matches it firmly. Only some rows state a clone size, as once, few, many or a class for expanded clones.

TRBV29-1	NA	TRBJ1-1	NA	TGCAGCGTTGTCGGGCTAAGGACTGAAGCTTTCTTT	CSVVGLRTEAFF
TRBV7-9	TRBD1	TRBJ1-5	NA	TGTGCCAGCAGCCAACAGGGGAGCAATCAGCCCCAGCATTTT	CASSQQGSNQPQHF
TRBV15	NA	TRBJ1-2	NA	TGTGCCACCAGCAGAGCTAACGATGGCTACACCTTC	CATSRANDGYTF
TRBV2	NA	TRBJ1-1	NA	TGTGCCAGCAGCGAGGGGTCGAACACTGAAGCTTTCTTT	CASSEGSNTEAFF
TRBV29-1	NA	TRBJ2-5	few	TGCAGCGTTGAAATGGTCCCGGCCGGGACCCAGTACTTC	CSVEMVPAGTQYF
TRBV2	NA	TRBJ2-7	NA	TGTGCCACGGAGGTTGGAGGCTCCTACGAGCAGTACTTC	CATEVGGSYEQYF
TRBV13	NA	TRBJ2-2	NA	TGTGCCAGCAGCACCCAAACCGGGGAGCTGTTTTTT	CASSTQTGELFF
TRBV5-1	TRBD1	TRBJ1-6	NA	TGCGCCAGCAGCTTGTGGAGACAGGGGGCTCCCAATTCACCCCTCCACTTT	CASSLWRQGAPNSPLHF
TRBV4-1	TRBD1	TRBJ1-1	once	TGCGCCAGCAGCCCCGGGACAGGCACTGAAGCTTTCTTT	CASSPGTGTEAFF
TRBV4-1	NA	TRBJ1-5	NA	TGCGCCAGCAGCCAAGCCGGAGATCAGCCCCAGCATTTT	CASSQAGDQPQHF
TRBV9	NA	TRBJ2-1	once	TGTGCCAGCAGCGTAGCCGTGGGGCCCTCCTACAATGAGCAGTTCTTC	CASSVAVGPSYNEQFF
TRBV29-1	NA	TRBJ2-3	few	TGCAGCGTTCGCCCAGATACGCAGTATTTT	CSVRPDTQYF
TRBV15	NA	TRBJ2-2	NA	TGTGCCACCAGCAGAGACGGCGGGGACACCGGGGAGCTGTTTTTT	CATSRDGGDTGELFF
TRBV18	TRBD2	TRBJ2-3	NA	TGTGCCAGCTTGAGCGGGGGGTACACAGATACGCAGTATTTT	CASLSGGYTDTQYF
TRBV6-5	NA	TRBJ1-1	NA	TGTGCCAGCAGTCCGCGCTCCGGGGAAGCCACTGAAGCTTTCTTT	CASSPRSGEATEAFF
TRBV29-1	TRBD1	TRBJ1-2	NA	TGCAGCGTCCCATCGACAGGGTGGACCTATGGCTACACCTTC	CSVPSTGWTYGYTF
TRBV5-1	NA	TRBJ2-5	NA	TGCGCCAGCAGCTGGAGCCGACAGGATCAAGAGACCCAGTACTTC	CASSWSRQDQETQYF
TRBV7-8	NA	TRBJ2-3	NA	TGTGCCAGCAGCTTAACCGCGGGGAAAGCAGATACGCAGTATTTT	CASSLTAGKADTQYF